One and the same sample provided the 14 T cell receptor beta chains below, sequenced in a study of blood T cell repertoires in COVID-19. TCRdb's table, derived via immunoSEQ multiplex PCR, lists solely in-frame clones and lacks some. The profile shows under 60,000 clones, approximately 80% of them singletons. Sample: peripheral blood. The source is a man in his sixties with acute or convalescent COVID-19.

The chain combines TRBV30 with TRBJ1-1, with a weak D call TRBD1 (5 bases). CDR3 length: 16 amino acids. Per germline, CDR1 GTSNPN and CDR2 SVGIG (reference sequence). Deletions cut 0 bases from V and 1 base from J, with 15 bases between. The CDR3 protein is CAWSVGQGSSNTEAFF. CDR3 coding DNA: TGTGCCTGGAGTGTAGGTCAGGGCAGTTCGAACACTGAAGCTTTCTTT.

The rearrangement links TRBV12-3 or TRBV12-4 to TRBJ1-1; D is uncertain. CDR3 length equals 12 residues. V shed 6 bases and J shed 11 bases, with 16 bases lying between them. CDR3 region: CASSRTGREAFF. The CDR3 DNA follows: TGTGCCAGCAGCCGGACGGGGAGGGAGGCTTTCTTT.

V gene TRBV30 combines with J gene TRBJ2-7; possibly TRBD1 for D (5 bases). CDR3 length: 13 amino acids. Germline V gene lookup returns CDR1 GTSNPN and CDR2 SVGIG (reference sequence). V lost 5 bases and J 1 base, leaving 12 bases between the germline ends. CDR3 sequence (DNA): TGTGCCTGGGGCAGACAGTCTTCCTACGAGCAGTACTTC. Its translation: CAWGRQSSYEQYF.

The gene calls are TRBV5-1 and TRBJ2-2, with 7 positions matching TRBD1. This CDR3 is built from 16 residues. The germline CDR1 and CDR2 sequences are SGHRS and YFSETQ. V shed 0 bases and J 3 bases; nucleotides not matched to a gene: 5. Here the CDR3 reads CASSLAGTAYTGELFF. Written as DNA, the CDR3 is TGCGCCAGCAGCTTGGCCGGGACAGCTTACACCGGGGAGCTGTTTTTT.

This rearrangement joins TRBV3-1 (or the pseudogene TRBV3-2) to TRBJ2-5; the D is unclear. The CDR3 spans 13 residues. Germline values: CDR1 LGHDT, CDR2 YNNKEL (reference sequence). V lost 4 bases, J lost 7 bases, and 13 bases lay in between. CDR3 residues: CASSPFPSGTQYF. CDR3 nucleotides: TGTGCCAGCAGCCCGTTTCCCTCGGGGACCCAGTACTTC.

V usage is TRBV27 and J usage is TRBJ1-5, with D maybe TRBD1 (5 bases). Trimming pared 7 bases from V and 7 bases from J, leaving 17 bases between. CDR3 size: 14 residues. From germline, CDR1 is MNHEY and CDR2 SMNVEV (reference sequence). The CDR3 is CASNSGGPYQPQHF. DNA for the CDR3: TGTGCCAGCAACTCGGGGGGTCCCTACCAGCCCCAGCATTTT.

This chain connects TRBV19 to TRBJ1-2; 9 positions agree with TRBD1. This CDR3 contains 14 residues. V shed 6 bases, J shed 0 bases, and the junction held 2 bases outside the gene matches. The germline gives CDR1 LNHDA, CDR2 SQIVND (reference sequence). CDR3 sequence reads: CASSDRGTNYGYTF. CDR3 DNA: TGTGCCAGTAGCGACAGGGGGACTAACTATGGCTACACCTTC.

The rearrangement links TRBV6-5 to TRBJ1-1; D is unresolved. The CDR3 covers 13 residues. Between the trimmed V and J ends, which lost 5 bases and 1 base, there was a span of 8 bases. From germline, CDR1 is MNHEY and CDR2 SVGAGI. This chain's CDR3 is CASSQVSNTEAFF. The CDR3 DNA reads as TGTGCCAGCAGTCAGGTCTCGAACACTGAAGCTTTCTTT.

The V gene is TRBV14, the J gene TRBJ2-5, with D possibly matching TRBD1 (5 bases). This CDR3 has 16 amino acids. The germline V gene has CDR1 SGHDN and CDR2 FVKESK. The V gene lost 0 bases and the J gene lost 3 bases, with 14 bases spanning the gap. The CDR3 nucleotides are TGTGCCAGCAGCCAAGATATAGGGGCAGCAAAAGAGACCCAGTACTTC. Its translation: CASSQDIGAAKETQYF.

The chain carries TRBV6-2 or TRBV6-3 and TRBJ1-1; possible D gene TRBD1, 5 bases. Germline loops: CDR1 MNHEY, CDR2 SVGEGT. With 6 bases removed from V and 10 bases from J, the gap between germline ends came to 21 bases. The CDR3 is made up of 14 amino acids. The CDR3 loop reads CASSSWDFSMGAFF. DNA of the CDR3: TGTGCCAGCAGCTCCTGGGACTTCAGCATGGGAGCTTTCTTT.

This chain connects TRBV30 to TRBJ1-1; possible D gene TRBD1, 5 bases. The CDR3 covers 15 residues. V shed 3 bases and J shed 4 bases, with 18 bases lying between them. Germline V gene lookup returns CDR1 GTSNPN and CDR2 SVGIG (reference sequence). The CDR3 DNA is TGTGCCTGGAGCTACCCAGGGCTTTTGGGCACTGAAGCTTTCTTT. Translation: CAWSYPGLLGTEAFF. The entire variable domain, with the rest obtained from reference TRBV30 and TRBJ1-1, is as follows: SQTIHQWPATLVQPVGSPLSLECTVEGTSNPNLYWYRQAAGRGLQLLFYSVGIGQISSEVPQNLSASRPQDRQFILSSKKLLLSDSGFYLCAWSYPGLLGTEAFFGQGTRLTVV.

V usage is TRBV27 and J usage is TRBJ1-1; TRBD1 might be the D (5 bases). V was clipped by 2 bases and J by 0 bases, with 13 bases between them. This CDR3 is 16 amino acids long. Germline CDR1 MNHEY, CDR2 SMNVEV (reference sequence). Here the CDR3 reads CASSLAQTDLNTEAFF. The CDR3 coding sequence is TGTGCCAGCAGTTTAGCCCAGACAGATTTGAACACTGAAGCTTTCTTT.

This chain uses TRBV28 with TRBJ2-7; possible D gene TRBD1, 6 bases. The V gene's germline CDR1 is MDHEN and CDR2 SYDVKM. The CDR3 has 16 amino acids. V lost 5 bases to trimming and J lost 2 bases, with 19 bases between them. The CDR3 region is CASSTLQNRAPYEQYF. Written as DNA, the CDR3 is TGTGCCAGCAGTACTCTTCAAAACAGGGCTCCCTACGAGCAGTACTTC.

This sequence joins TRBV28 and TRBJ1-5; TRBD1 aligns across 7 bases. The CDR3 runs 16 residues. Germline CDR1 and CDR2: MDHEN and SYDVKM. V lost 4 bases, J lost 4 bases, and 10 bases stayed unmatched. CDR3 bases: TGTGCCAGCAGTTCCGCTTCGACAGGGCGGAATCAGCCCCAGCATTTT. It translates to CASSSASTGRNQPQHF.